The 5 T cell receptor beta chains below come from one sample, sequenced in a study of cytomegalovirus exposure and HLA in healthy donors. This table comes from immunoSEQ multiplex PCR, and its TCRdb copy is limited to in-frame clones, with some not included. The sample yields about 95,000 clones, less than 85% seen once. Specimen: PBMCs. The receptor set was obtained from a man aged 18 to 29 in good health and CMV-seropositive.

The chain has TRBV29-1 and TRBJ1-1; D not certain. Looked up from germline, CDR1 is SQVTM and CDR2 is ANQGSEA. The CDR3 totals 14 residues. V was cut by 4 bases and J by 5 bases, with 17 bases left in between. CDR3 sequence (DNA): TGCAGCGTTGCTAGGCCGGGTACGGGGACTGAAGCTTTCTTT. As protein: CSVARPGTGTEAFF.

V usage is TRBV6-1 and J usage is TRBJ1-4; the D gene is possibly TRBD1 (6 bases). V dropped 7 bases and J dropped 0 bases, with 12 bases sitting between them. Germline-derived CDR1 and CDR2 are MNHNS and SASEGT. The CDR3 runs 15 residues. The CDR3 nucleotides are TGTGCCAGCATGCGGGGGCGAGCAACTAATGAAAAACTGTTTTTT. This encodes CASMRGRATNEKLFF.

This clone was counted a single time. The chain employs TRBV30 and TRBJ2-5, with D tentatively TRBD1 (5 bases). The CDR3 is made up of 13 amino acids. V was cut by 2 bases and J by 5 bases, with 12 bases left in between. Germline lookup yields CDR1 GTSNPN and CDR2 SVGIG (reference sequence). The CDR3 spells CAWSLWGRETQYF. The CDR3 region has the DNA TGTGCCTGGAGTTTATGGGGCAGGGAGACCCAGTACTTC.

The chain carries TRBV28 and TRBJ2-7; 13 bases agree with TRBD2. CDR1 and CDR2 from the germline V gene are MDHEN and SYDVKM. V was pared by 5 bases and J by 9 bases, with 10 bases of the junction left unmatched. CDR3 length: 15 amino acids. CDR3 nucleotides: TGTGCCAGCAGTGGGCCGGGACTAGCGGGATATGTGCAGTACGTC. Translating gives CASSGPGLAGYVQYV.

This clone has just a few counts. V is TRBV28 and J is TRBJ2-7; D is possibly TRBD1 (7 bases). V shed 2 bases and J shed 3 bases, with 14 bases lying between them. CDR1 is MDHEN and CDR2 is SYDVKM in the germline V gene. The CDR3 sequence is 15 residues long. CDR3 DNA: TGTGCCAGCAGTTTAGGAGGGGGCGGTGTCTACGAGCAGTACGTC. Translating gives CASSLGGGGVYEQYV.